A single T cell receptor beta chain is shown here with its context. The data were taken from a study of Ad26.COV2.S vaccination and SARS-CoV-2 variants. The wider study: The vaccine Ad26.COV2.S was put into the muscle once, or twice with 56 days between.

TCRdb keeps only in-frame clones here, not all; method: immunoSEQ multiplex PCR. This table has hundreds of thousands of clones, more than 70% appearing once. The treatment here: 15 to 20 received Ad26.COV2.S at low or high dose, single or two shots; about five received placebo; per-sample allocation not given. Material that was analyzed had been drawn on day 63 after the first vaccine or placebo injection. Germline CDR1 SGHDT, CDR2 YYEEEE. The V end lost 3 bases, the J end lost 5 bases, and 13 bases lay between the germline ends. This CDR3 has 14 amino acids. The chain carries TRBV5-6 and TRBJ2-3; no clear D gene. Sequenced material: peripheral blood, taken in a trial of Ad26.COV2.S vaccine versus placebo. The sequence was obtained from a person aged 18-60 years who received the Ad26.COV2.S COVID-19 vaccine or a placebo. In nucleotides, the CDR3 is TGTGCCAGCAGCTCACTCAGGTTTAGAGATACGCAGTATTTT. This encodes CASSSLRFRDTQYF.